The T cell receptor beta chain described here comes from a study of vaccination effects on CD4 cells after COVID-19. Notes on the study in general: Missing from the study were early post-infection timepoints, and its convalescent patients were few. Vaccine- and infection-induced clones showed marked clonal contraction late following vaccination.

Pools of viral peptides were used by the ViraFEST assay to expand antigen-specific CD4+ T cells ahead of sequencing. With roughly 9 days of culture completed, CD4+ T cells were isolated. None of these healthy vaccinees had been infected with SARS-CoV-2 before vaccination. On both days 3 and 7, half of the culture medium was replaced with IL-2 medium. Using immunoSEQ multiplex PCR, the repertoire was profiled, and TCRdb retains in-frame clones only, with some absent. Among around 63,000 clones listed, over 70% were seen once. This CDR3 contains 18 residues. Germline values: CDR1 KGHDR, CDR2 SFDVKD. V dropped 1 base and J dropped 2; count of bases not matched to a gene: 9. On this clone: Its antigen is not identified.

The TCR comes from a human donor who received a COVID-19 vaccine. This sample comprised CD4+ T cells from PBMCs cultured with HCoV-OC43 spike peptides, obtained before COVID-19 vaccination. Subset in this sample: HCoV-OC43 spike overlapping peptide pool stimulation. V gene TRBV24-1 combines with J gene TRBJ2-5; TRBD2 matches at 10 bases. DNA for the CDR3: TGTGCCACCAGTGATTTCCTCCGGGCAGCGGGGGGGCAAGAGACCCAGTACTTC. It translates to CATSDFLRAAGGQETQYF.